The T cell receptor beta chain described here comes from a study of blood T cell repertoires in COVID-19. This table comes from immunoSEQ multiplex PCR, and its TCRdb copy is limited to in-frame clones, with some not included. The data hold 490,000 or so clones, with around 85% observed a single time. V trimming: 3 bases; J trimming: 3 bases; junction bases outside the gene matches: 7. Looked up from germline, CDR1 is MGHRA and CDR2 is YSYEKL. The CDR3 has 18 amino acids. The sample taken for sequencing was PBMCs or T cells enriched from blood (not recorded which). This sequence was found in a woman in her fifties or sixties who had recovered from COVID-19. V and J are TRBV4-1 and TRBJ2-4; TRBD2 aligns across 14 bases. Here the CDR3 reads CASSQRLAGGPDKNIQYF. The CDR3 coding sequence is TGCGCCAGCAGCCAGAGACTAGCGGGGGGGCCGGACAAAAACATTCAGTACTTC.